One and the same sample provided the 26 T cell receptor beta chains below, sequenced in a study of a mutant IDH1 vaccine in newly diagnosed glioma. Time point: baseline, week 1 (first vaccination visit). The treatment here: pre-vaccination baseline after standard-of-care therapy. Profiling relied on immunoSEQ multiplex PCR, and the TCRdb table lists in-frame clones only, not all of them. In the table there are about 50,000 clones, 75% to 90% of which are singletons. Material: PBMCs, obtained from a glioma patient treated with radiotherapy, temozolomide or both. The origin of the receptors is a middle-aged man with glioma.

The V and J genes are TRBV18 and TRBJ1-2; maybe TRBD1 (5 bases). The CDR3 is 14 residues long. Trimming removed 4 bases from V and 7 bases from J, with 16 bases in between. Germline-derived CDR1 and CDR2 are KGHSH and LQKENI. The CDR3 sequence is CASSLTTGTGGYTF. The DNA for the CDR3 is TGTGCCAGCTCACTAACAACGGGGACGGGTGGCTACACCTTC.

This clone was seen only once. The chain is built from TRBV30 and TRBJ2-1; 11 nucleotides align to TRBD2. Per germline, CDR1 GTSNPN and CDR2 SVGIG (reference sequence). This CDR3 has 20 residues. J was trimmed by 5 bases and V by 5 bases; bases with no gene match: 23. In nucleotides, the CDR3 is TGTGCCTGGGTTCCTCCGCCGGGACTAGCGGACTCGACCGATGACAATGAGCAGTTCTTC. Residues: CAWVPPPGLADSTDDNEQFF.

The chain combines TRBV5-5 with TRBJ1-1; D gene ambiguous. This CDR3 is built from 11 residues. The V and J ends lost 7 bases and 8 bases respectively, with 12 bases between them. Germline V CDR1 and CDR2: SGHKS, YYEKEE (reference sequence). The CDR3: CASGSFSEAFF. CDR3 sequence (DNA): TGTGCCAGCGGAAGTTTTTCCGAAGCTTTCTTT.

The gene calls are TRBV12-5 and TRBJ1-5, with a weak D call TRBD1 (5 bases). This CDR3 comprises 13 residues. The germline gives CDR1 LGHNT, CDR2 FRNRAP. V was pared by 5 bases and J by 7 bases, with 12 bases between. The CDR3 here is CASGPQGRQPQHF. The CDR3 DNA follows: TGTGCTAGTGGTCCCCAGGGTAGGCAGCCCCAGCATTTT.

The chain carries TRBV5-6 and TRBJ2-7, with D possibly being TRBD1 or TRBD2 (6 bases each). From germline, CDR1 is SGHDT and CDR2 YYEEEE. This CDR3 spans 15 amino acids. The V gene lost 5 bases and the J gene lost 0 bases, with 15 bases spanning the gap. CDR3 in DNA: TGTGCCAGCAGAGGAGGGCAGGGGCCCTCCTACGAGCAGTACTTC. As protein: CASRGGQGPSYEQYF.

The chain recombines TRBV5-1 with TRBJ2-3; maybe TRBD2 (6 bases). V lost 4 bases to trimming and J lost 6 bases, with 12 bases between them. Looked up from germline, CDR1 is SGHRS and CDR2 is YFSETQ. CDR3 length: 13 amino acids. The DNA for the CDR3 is TGCGCCAGCAGCGGGACTCTCGGGGATACGCAGTATTTT. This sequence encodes CASSGTLGDTQYF. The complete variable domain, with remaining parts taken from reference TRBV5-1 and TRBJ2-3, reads KAGVTQTPRYLIKTRGQQVTLSCSPISGHRSVSWYQQTPGQGLQFLFEYFSETQRNKGNFPGRFSGRQFSNSRSEMNVSTLELGDSALYLCASSGTLGDTQYFGPGTRLTVL.

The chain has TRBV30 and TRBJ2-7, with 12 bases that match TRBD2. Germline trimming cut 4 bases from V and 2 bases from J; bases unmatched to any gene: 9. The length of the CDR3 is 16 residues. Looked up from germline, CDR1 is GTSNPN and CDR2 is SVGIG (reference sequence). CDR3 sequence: CAWNLFLAGGPYEQYF. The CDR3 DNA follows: TGTGCCTGGAACCTATTTCTAGCGGGAGGGCCCTACGAGCAGTACTTC.

In DNA, the CDR3 is TGTGCCAGCAGCCCTCAGACAGGAACCACTGAAGCTTTCTTT. As protein: CASSPQTGTTEAFF. V gene TRBV7-8 combines with J gene TRBJ1-1; perhaps TRBD1 as D (6 bases). Germline assignment: CDR1 SGHVS and CDR2 FQNEAQ. The V end lost 5 bases, the J end lost 4 bases, and 14 bases lay between the germline ends. This CDR3 comprises 14 residues.

Here the CDR3 reads CSVGTGSDTQYF. CDR3 nucleotides: TGCAGCGTTGGTACAGGGTCAGATACGCAGTATTTT. The chain has TRBV29-1 and TRBJ2-3; TRBD1 might be the D (6 bases). Germline V gene sequence: CDR1 SQVTM, CDR2 ANQGSEA. This CDR3 contains 12 residues. V lost 4 bases to trimming and J lost 4 bases, with 9 bases between them.

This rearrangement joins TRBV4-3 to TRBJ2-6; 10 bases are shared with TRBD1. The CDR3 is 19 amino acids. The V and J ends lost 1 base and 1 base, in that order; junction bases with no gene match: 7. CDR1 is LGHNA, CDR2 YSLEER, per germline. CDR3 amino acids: CASSQGTGGFTSGANVLTF. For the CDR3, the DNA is TGCGCCAGCAGCCAAGGGACAGGGGGATTCACATCTGGGGCCAACGTCCTGACTTTC.

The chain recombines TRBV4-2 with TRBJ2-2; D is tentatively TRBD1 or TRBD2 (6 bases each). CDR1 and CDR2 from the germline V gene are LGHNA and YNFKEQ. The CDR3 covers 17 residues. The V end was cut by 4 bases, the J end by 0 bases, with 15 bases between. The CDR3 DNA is TGTGCCAGCAGCCCCATTCTTCGGGGGCCGAACACCGGGGAGCTGTTTTTT. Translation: CASSPILRGPNTGELFF.

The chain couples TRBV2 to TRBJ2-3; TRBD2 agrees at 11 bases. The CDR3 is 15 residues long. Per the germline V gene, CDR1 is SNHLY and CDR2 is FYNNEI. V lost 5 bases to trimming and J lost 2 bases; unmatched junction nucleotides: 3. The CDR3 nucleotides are TGTGCCAGCAGTCCTAGCGGGAGGACCACAGATACGCAGTATTTT. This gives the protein CASSPSGRTTDTQYF. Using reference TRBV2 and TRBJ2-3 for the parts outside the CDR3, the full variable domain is EPEVTQTPSHQVTQMGQEVILRCVPISNHLYFYWYRQILGQKVEFLVSFYNNEISEKSEIFDDQFSVERPDGSNFTLKIRSTKLEDSAMYFCASSPSGRTTDTQYFGPGTRLTVL.

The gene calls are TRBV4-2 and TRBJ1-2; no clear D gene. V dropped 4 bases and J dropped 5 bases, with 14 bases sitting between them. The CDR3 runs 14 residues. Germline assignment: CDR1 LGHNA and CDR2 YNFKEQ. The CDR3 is CASSPDGRGYGYTF. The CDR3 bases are TGTGCCAGCAGCCCAGACGGGAGAGGTTATGGCTACACCTTC.

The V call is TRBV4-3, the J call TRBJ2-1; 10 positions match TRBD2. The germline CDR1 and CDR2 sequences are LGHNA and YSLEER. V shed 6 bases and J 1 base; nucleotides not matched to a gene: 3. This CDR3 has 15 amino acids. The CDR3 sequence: CASSELAGSYNEQFF. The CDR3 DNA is TGCGCCAGCAGTGAACTAGCGGGATCCTACAATGAGCAGTTCTTC.

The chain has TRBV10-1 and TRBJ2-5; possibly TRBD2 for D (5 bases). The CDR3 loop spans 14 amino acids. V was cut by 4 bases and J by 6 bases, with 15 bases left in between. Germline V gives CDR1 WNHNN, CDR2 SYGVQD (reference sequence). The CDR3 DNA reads TGCGCCAGCAGTGTGGGCGAGTCCGGGAAGACCCAGTACTTC. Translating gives CASSVGESGKTQYF.

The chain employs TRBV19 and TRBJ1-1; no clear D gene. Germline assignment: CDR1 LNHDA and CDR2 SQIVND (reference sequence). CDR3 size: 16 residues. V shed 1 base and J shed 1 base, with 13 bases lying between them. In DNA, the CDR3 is TGTGCCAGTAGTATAGTCCGAAGGGTAGCGAACACTGAAGCTTTCTTT. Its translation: CASSIVRRVANTEAFF.

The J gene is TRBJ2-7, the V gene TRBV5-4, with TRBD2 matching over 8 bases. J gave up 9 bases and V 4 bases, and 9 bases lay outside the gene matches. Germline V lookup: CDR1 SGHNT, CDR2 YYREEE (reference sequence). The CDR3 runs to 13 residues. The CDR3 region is CASSQTSGRVQYF. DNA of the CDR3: TGTGCCAGCAGCCAAACTAGCGGAAGGGTGCAGTACTTC.

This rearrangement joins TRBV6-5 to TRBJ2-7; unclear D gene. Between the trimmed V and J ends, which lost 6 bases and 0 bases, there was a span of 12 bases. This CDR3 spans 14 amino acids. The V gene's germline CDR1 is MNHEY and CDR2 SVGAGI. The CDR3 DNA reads TGTGCCAGCAGACTCACGTCAGGCTCCTACGAGCAGTACTTC. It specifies CASRLTSGSYEQYF.

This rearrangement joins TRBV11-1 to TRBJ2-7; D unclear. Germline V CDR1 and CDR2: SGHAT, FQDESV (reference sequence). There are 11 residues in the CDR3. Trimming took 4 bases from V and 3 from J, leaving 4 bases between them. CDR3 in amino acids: CASSSYYEQYF. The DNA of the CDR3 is TGTGCCAGCAGCTCCTACTACGAGCAGTACTTC.

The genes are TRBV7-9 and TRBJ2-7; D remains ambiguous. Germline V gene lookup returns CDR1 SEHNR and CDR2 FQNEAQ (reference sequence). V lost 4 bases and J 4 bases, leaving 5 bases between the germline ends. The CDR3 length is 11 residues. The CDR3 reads CASSSFYEQYF. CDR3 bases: TGTGCCAGCAGCTCATTTTACGAGCAGTACTTC.

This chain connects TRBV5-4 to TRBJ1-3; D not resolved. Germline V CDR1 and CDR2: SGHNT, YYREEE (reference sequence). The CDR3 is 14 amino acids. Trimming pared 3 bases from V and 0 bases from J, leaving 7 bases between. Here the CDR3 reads CASSSKRSGNTIYF. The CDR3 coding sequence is TGTGCCAGCAGCTCCAAACGCTCTGGAAACACCATATATTTT.

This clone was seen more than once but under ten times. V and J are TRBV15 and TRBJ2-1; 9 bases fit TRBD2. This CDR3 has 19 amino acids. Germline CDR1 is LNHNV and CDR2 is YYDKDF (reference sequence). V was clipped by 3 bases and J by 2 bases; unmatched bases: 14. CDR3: CATSREGSGSIWAYNEQFF. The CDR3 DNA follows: TGTGCCACCAGCAGGGAGGGTAGCGGGAGTATCTGGGCCTACAATGAGCAGTTCTTC. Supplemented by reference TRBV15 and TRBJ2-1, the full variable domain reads DAMVIQNPRYQVTQFGKPVTLSCSQTLNHNVMYWYQQKSSQAPKLLFHYYDKDFNNEADTPDNFQSRRPNTSFCFLDIRSPGLGDTAMYLCATSREGSGSIWAYNEQFFGPGTRLTVL.

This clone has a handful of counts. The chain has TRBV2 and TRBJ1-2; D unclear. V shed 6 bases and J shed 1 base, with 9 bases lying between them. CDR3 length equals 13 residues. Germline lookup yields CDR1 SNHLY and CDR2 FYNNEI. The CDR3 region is CASSGVVNYGYTF. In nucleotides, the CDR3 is TGTGCCAGCAGCGGAGTCGTTAACTATGGCTACACCTTC.

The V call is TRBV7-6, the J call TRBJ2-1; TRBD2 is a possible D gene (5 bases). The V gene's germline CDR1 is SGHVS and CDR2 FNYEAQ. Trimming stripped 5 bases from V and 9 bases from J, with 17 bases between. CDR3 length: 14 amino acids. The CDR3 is CASSPGGGRGEQFF. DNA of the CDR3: TGTGCCAGCAGCCCCGGCGGCGGCCGGGGTGAGCAGTTCTTC.

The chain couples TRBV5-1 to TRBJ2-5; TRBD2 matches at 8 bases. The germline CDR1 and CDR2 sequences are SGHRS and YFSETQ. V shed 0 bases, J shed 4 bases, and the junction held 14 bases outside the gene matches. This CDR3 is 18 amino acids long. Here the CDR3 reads CASSLAVGTPGTRETQYF. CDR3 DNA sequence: TGCGCCAGCAGCTTGGCCGTCGGGACCCCCGGGACTAGAGAGACCCAGTACTTC.

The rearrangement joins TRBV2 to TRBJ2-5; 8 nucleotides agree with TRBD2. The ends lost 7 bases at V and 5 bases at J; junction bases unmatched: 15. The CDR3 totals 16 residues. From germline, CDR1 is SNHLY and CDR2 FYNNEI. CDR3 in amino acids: CASNTLTSGVFETQYF. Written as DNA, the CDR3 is TGTGCCAGCAATACTTTAACTAGCGGCGTGTTCGAGACCCAGTACTTC.